The T cell receptor (beta chain) under discussion was sequenced for a study of T cell responses to AZD1222 COVID-19 vaccine. Clones were read by immunoSEQ multiplex PCR, and TCRdb kept only the in-frame ones, dropping some. The data show over 45,000 clones, around 89% seen once. The V gene's germline CDR1 is MRHNA and CDR2 SNTAGT. V lost 5 bases and J 2 bases, leaving 9 bases between the germline ends. This CDR3 has 14 amino acids. This clone was detected only once. The clonotype originates from an adult who received the AZD1222 COVID-19 vaccine. The chain couples TRBV6-4 to TRBJ2-2, with no clear D. The sample was peripheral blood, taken 28 days after the second AZD1222 dose. CDR3: CASSRVLNTGELFF. The DNA for the CDR3 is TGTGCCAGCAGTCGGGTCCTTAACACCGGGGAGCTGTTTTTT.